This T cell receptor (beta chain) was sequenced in a study of cytotoxic CD8 clonotypes in ibrutinib-treated CLL. CDR1 MDHEN and CDR2 SYDVKM come from the germline V gene. The length of the CDR3 is 14 residues. V lost 1 base and J lost 3, with 7 bases in between. A remark on this clone: Its matching antigen is unknown.

Method: immunoSEQ multiplex PCR; TCRdb's copy keeps in-frame clones and lacks some. This table holds 90,000 to 95,000 clones, around 77% found once. Findings and limits, study-wide: An increase in clonality occurred at ibrutinib response, followed by a return toward baseline at progression.

This sequence originates from a human donor with chronic lymphocytic leukemia. The specimen comprised PBMCs, sampled after 24 months of ibrutinib treatment. The chain recombines TRBV28 with TRBJ1-5; no clear D. CDR3 sequence reads: CASSLSSTNQPQHF. DNA of the CDR3: TGTGCCAGCAGTTTATCTTCCACCAATCAGCCCCAGCATTTT.